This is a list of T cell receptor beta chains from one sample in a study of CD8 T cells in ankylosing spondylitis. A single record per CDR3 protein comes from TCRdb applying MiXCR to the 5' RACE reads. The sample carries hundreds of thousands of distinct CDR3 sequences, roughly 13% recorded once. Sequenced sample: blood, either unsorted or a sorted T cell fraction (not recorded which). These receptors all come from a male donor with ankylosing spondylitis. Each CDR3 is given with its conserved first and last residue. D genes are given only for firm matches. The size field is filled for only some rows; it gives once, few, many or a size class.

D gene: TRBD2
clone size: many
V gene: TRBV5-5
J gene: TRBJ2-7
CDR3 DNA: TGTGCCAGCAGCCCAAGACTAGCGGGTTCCTACGAGCAGTACTTC
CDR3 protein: CASSPRLAGSYEQYF

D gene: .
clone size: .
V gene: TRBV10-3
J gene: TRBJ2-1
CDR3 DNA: TGTGCCATCAGGACTCAGAGCGGTCGGTCGTACAATGTGCAGTTCTTC
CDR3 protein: CAIRTQSGRSYNVQFF

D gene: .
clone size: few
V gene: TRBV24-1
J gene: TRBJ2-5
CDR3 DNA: TGTGCCACCAGTGATTTAGGTAGCGGAGTGGGAGAGACCCAGTACTTC
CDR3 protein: CATSDLGSGVGETQYF

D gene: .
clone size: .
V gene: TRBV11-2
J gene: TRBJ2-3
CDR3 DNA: TGTGCCAGCATGGGAGCGAATACGCAGTATTTT
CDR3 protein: CASMGANTQYF

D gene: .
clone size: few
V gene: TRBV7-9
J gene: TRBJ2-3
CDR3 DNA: TGTGCCAGCAGCTCCCCCCCTCCCACGCAGTATTTT
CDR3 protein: CASSSPPPTQYF

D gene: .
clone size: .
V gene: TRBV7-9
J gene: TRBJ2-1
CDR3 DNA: TGTGCCAGCAGAACGACAGGCCCCAATGAGCAGTTCTTC
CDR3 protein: CASRTTGPNEQFF

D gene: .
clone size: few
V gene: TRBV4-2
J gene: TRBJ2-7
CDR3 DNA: TGTGCCAGCAGCCAAGATTGGGCTTACGAGCAGTACTTC
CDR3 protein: CASSQDWAYEQYF

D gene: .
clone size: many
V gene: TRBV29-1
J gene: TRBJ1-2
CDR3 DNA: TGCAGCGTTGATCCCAACTCGGGCTACACCTTC
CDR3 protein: CSVDPNSGYTF

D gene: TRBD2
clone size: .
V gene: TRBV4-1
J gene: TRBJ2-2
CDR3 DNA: TGCGCCAGCAGGCGACTAGCGGGAGGGGCCGGGGAGCTGTTTTTT
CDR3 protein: CASRRLAGGAGELFF

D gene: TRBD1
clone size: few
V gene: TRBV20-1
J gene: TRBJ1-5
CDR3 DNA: TGCAGTGCTAGGGACCCGGACAGGGGAAGCCAGCCCCAGCATTTT
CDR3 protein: CSARDPDRGSQPQHF

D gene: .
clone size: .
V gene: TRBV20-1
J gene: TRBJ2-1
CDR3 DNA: TGCAGTGCTACGGACTTGTACAATGAGCAGTTCTTC
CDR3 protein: CSATDLYNEQFF

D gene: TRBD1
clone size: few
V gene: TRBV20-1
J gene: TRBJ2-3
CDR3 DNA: TGCAGTGCTAGTGCAGGGGGCGAAGATACGCAGTATTTT
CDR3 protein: CSASAGGEDTQYF

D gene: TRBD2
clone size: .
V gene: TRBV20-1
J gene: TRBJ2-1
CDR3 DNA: TGCAGTGCGTCGGGACTAGCGGATACCTACAATGAGCAGTTCTTC
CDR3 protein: CSASGLADTYNEQFF

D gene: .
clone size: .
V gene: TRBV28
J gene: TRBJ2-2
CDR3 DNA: TGTGCCAGCAGTTTAGCTAGCGTCAAGGACGGGGAGCTGTTTTTT
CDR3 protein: CASSLASVKDGELFF

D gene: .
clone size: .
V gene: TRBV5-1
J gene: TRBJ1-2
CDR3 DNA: TGCGCCAGCAGCTTCGGAGGGTATGGTAACTATGGCTACACCTTC
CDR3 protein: CASSFGGYGNYGYTF

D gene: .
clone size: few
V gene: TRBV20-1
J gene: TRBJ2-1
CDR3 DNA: TGCAGTGCTAGAACGGGGTTCTACAATGAGCAGTTCTTC
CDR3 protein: CSARTGFYNEQFF

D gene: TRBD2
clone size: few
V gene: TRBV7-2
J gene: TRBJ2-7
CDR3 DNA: TGTGCCAGCAGCTTACTTCCGACTAGCGTCTACGAGCAGTACTTC
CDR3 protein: CASSLLPTSVYEQYF

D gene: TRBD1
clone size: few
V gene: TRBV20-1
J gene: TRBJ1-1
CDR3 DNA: TGCAGTGCTAGAATATTGGGGACAGGGGGCGGTGGCACTGAAGCTTTCTTT
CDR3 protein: CSARILGTGGGGTEAFF

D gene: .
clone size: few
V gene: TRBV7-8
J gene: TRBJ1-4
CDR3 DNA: TGTGCCAGCAGCCGCGGTGAAAAACTGTTTTTT
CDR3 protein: CASSRGEKLFF

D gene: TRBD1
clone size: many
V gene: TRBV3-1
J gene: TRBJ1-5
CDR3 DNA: TGTGCCAGCAGCCTTGGACAGGTAGATCAGCCCCAGCATTTT
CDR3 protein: CASSLGQVDQPQHF

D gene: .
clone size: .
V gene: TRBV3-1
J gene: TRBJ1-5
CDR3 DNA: TGTGCCAGCAGTCCTACAGAGAATCAGCCCCAGCATTTT
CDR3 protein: CASSPTENQPQHF

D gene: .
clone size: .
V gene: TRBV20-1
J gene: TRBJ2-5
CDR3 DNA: TGCAGTGCTGAAAGGGGCCAAGAGACCCAGTACTTC
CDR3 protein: CSAERGQETQYF

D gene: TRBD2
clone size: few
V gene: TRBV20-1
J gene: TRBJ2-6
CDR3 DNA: TGCAGTGCTAGGACTAGCGGGGTCTCTGGGGCCAACGTCCTGACTTTC
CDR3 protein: CSARTSGVSGANVLTF

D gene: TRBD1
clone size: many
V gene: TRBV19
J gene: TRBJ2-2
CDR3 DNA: TGTGCCAGTAGCGACGCCAAACTGACAGGGGGGACCGGGGAGCTGTTTTTT
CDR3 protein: CASSDAKLTGGTGELFF

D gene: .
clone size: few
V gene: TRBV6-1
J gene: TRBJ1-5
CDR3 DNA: TGTGCCAGCAGTGAAGTGGCAGGATATCAGCCCCAGCATTTT
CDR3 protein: CASSEVAGYQPQHF

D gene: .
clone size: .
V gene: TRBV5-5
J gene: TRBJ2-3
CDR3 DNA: TGTGCCAGCAGCCTCGAGACTAGGTCAGATACGCAGTATTTT
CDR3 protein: CASSLETRSDTQYF

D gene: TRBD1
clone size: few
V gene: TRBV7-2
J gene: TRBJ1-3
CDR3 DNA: TGTGCCAGCAGCTCACAGGGGCCCAACTCTGGAAACACCATATATTTT
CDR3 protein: CASSSQGPNSGNTIYF

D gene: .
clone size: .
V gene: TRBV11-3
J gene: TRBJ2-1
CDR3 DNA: TGTGCCAGCAGCTTAGAGAGTGTAAGTGAGCAGTTCTTC
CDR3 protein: CASSLESVSEQFF

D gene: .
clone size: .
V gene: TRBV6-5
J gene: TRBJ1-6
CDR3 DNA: TGTGCCAGCAGTTTTGAGAAGACTAGCTATAATTCACCCCTCCACTTT
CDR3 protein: CASSFEKTSYNSPLHF

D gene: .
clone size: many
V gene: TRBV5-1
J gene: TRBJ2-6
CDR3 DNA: TGCGCCAGCAGCTTGGAACAGAACGGGGCCAACGTCCTGACTTTC
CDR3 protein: CASSLEQNGANVLTF

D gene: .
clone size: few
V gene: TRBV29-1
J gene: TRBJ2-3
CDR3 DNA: TGCAGCGTTGCGCGGACACCGAGCACAGATACGCAGTATTTT
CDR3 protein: CSVARTPSTDTQYF

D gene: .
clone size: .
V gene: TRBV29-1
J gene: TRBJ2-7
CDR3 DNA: TGCAGCGTCCTCCCTCCAGGGGATGAGCAGTACTTC
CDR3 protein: CSVLPPGDEQYF

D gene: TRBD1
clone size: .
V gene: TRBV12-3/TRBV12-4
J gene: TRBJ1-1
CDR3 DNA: TGTGCCAGCAGTCTCGACCCAGGGGGCGGGTATAACACTGAAGCTTTCTTT
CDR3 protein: CASSLDPGGGYNTEAFF

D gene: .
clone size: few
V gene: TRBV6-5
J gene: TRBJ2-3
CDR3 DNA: TGTGCCAGCAGTTACTCGTGGGGGGCGAGCACAGATACGCAGTATTTT
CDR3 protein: CASSYSWGASTDTQYF

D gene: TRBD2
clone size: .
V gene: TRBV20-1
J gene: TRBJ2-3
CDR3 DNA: TGCAGTGCTAGAGATCCGACTAGCGGGAGGCAAGATACGCAGTATTTT
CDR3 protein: CSARDPTSGRQDTQYF

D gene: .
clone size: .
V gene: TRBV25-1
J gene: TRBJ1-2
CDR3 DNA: TGTGCCAGCAGTGAATACTCCGCGGCCTATGGCTACACCTTC
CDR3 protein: CASSEYSAAYGYTF

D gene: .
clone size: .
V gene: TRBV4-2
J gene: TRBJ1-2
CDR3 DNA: TGTGCCAGCAGCCAAGTTTTTTCAGGCGGGAGAAACTATGGCTACACCTTC
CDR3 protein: CASSQVFSGGRNYGYTF

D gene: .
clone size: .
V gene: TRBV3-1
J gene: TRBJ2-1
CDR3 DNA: TGTGCCAGCAGCCAAGAAGGCCCGCGGTTCTTC
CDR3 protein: CASSQEGPRFF

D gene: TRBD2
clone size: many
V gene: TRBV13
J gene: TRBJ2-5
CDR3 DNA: TGTGCCAGCAGCTTAGGTTCTCTTAGCGGGAGTGAGGTGGAGACCCAGTACTTC
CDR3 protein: CASSLGSLSGSEVETQYF

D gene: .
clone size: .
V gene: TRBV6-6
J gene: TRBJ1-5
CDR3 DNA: TGTGCCAGCAGTTACTCGGCTGATCAGCCCCAGCATTTT
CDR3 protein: CASSYSADQPQHF

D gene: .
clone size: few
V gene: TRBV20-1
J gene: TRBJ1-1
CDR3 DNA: TGCAGTGCTAGAGATTTCCGGAACACTGAAGCTTTCTTT
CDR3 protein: CSARDFRNTEAFF